This paragraph covers one TCR beta chain sequence. In this sample, this clonotype turned up a few times. Its recognized antigen is unknown. Per-base quality was not reported, and no clone a single base away is much larger than it. The data derive from a study of response to subunit inactivated influenza vaccine (dated by TCRdb to the late 2010s). Background on the whole study: The study used deep quantitative T cell receptor repertoire profiling to track responses to a trivalent subunit inactivated influenza vaccine.

Overall study outcomes, separate from this receptor: The authors proposed that each seasonal influenza vaccination may bring in only a limited number of new T cells.

The method behind the library was RT-PCR. TCRdb shows the sequencer as Illumina HiSeq 2500. The public reads were reprocessed in TCRdb via fastp at Q25 and MiXCR, keeping in-frame beta chains. CDR3 protein duplicates are merged, each entry listing the most common genes and DNA. This sample holds roughly 630,000 distinct CDR3 sequences; approximately 14% were observed only once. Around 7.6% of the sample rests with the top ten. CDR1 and CDR2, per the germline V gene, are ENHRY and SYGVKD. V loses 3 bases at its end and J loses 3 bases; junction bases beyond the gene matches: 15. The CDR3 covers 18 residues, taking in both the cysteine and the phenylalanine. The retained sequence is limited to the CDR3, 54 bases, with the frame set at the first base.

This chain joins TRBV10-3 to TRBJ2-7; TRBD1 fits 9 bases in the junction. The TCR comes from a man aged 50 to 59 who received an inactivated influenza vaccine. Donor details come from another sample of the same person, matched by shared clones. This sample comprised PBMCs from blood, obtained around two weeks before vaccination. The DNA sequence follows: TGTGCCATCAGTGATTCGGACAGGGGAATGGGGCGAATCTACGAGCAGTACTTC. This encodes CAISDSDRGMGRIYEQYF.